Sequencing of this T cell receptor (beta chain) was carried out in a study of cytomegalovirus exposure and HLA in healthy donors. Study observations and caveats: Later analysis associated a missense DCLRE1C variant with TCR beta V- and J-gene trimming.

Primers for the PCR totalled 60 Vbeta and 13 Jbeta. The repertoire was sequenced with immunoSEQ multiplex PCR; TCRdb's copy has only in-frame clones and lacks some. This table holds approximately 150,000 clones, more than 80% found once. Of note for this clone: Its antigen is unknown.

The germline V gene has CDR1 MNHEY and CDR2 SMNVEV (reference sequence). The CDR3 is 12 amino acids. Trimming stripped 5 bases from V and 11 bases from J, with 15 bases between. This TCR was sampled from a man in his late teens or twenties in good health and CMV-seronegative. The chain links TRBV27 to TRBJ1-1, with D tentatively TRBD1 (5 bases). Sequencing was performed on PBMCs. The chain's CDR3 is CASSQTGSDAFF. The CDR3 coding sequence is TGTGCCAGCAGTCAAACAGGCTCGGATGCTTTCTTT.